Listed below are T cell receptor beta chains from one sample, sequenced in a study of T-cell memory formation after mild COVID-19. From the 5' RACE reads, TCRdb called clonotypes with MiXCR, one entry per CDR3 protein. This sample has roughly 550,000 distinct CDR3 sequences, with about a fifth found just once. The specimen was PBMCs or a T cell subset sorted from them (not recorded which). All receptors derive from an adult woman who had mild COVID-19 (a few samples of this study predate the infection). Cell type and time point are not known. Both conserved end residues are part of each CDR3. The order of the fields is clone size, V gene, J gene, D gene, CDR3 length, CDR3 protein, CDR3 DNA. A D gene is named only where the DNA matches it firmly. Clone size is shown for a subset of rows, as once, few, many or a class of expanded clone.

clone_size: many; v_call: TRBV12-3/TRBV12-4; j_call: TRBJ2-1; d_call: TRBD2; cdr3_length: 14; cdr3_aa: CASSLMGGYGEQFF; cdr3_nt: TGTGCCAGCAGTTTAATGGGAGGGTACGGTGAGCAGTTCTTC
clone_size: NA; v_call: TRBV5-1; j_call: TRBJ2-1; d_call: TRBD2; cdr3_length: 16; cdr3_aa: CASSRGPSGGYNEQFF; cdr3_nt: TGCGCCAGCAGCCGGGGCCCTAGCGGGGGATACAATGAGCAGTTCTTC
clone_size: NA; v_call: TRBV18; j_call: TRBJ2-3; d_call: NA; cdr3_length: 16; cdr3_aa: CASSPPGRDVADTQYF; cdr3_nt: TGTGCCAGCTCACCACCGGGCAGGGACGTGGCAGATACGCAGTATTTT
clone_size: few; v_call: TRBV7-9; j_call: TRBJ2-1; d_call: NA; cdr3_length: 17; cdr3_aa: CASSTPVRDTSYNEQFF; cdr3_nt: TGTGCCAGCAGCACCCCCGTTCGGGATACCTCCTACAATGAGCAGTTCTTC
clone_size: NA; v_call: TRBV5-1; j_call: TRBJ2-7; d_call: NA; cdr3_length: 15; cdr3_aa: CASSLAQGSAYEQYF; cdr3_nt: TGCGCCAGCAGCTTAGCACAGGGTTCAGCCTACGAGCAGTACTTC
clone_size: many; v_call: TRBV5-5; j_call: TRBJ2-7; d_call: TRBD1; cdr3_length: 14; cdr3_aa: CASSAGTGQYEQYF; cdr3_nt: TGTGCCAGCAGCGCGGGGACAGGGCAATACGAGCAGTACTTC
clone_size: NA; v_call: TRBV20-1; j_call: TRBJ2-1; d_call: NA; cdr3_length: 13; cdr3_aa: CSAGWDTNSEQFF; cdr3_nt: TGCAGTGCTGGCTGGGACACTAACAGTGAGCAGTTCTTC
clone_size: NA; v_call: TRBV6-2/TRBV6-3; j_call: TRBJ2-7; d_call: NA; cdr3_length: 13; cdr3_aa: CASSYEEFYEQYF; cdr3_nt: TGTGCCAGCAGTTACGAGGAGTTTTACGAGCAGTACTTC
clone_size: few; v_call: TRBV5-1; j_call: TRBJ2-3; d_call: NA; cdr3_length: 14; cdr3_aa: CASSLDPYTDTQYF; cdr3_nt: TGCGCCAGCAGCTTGGACCCCTACACAGATACGCAGTATTTT
clone_size: few; v_call: TRBV20-1; j_call: TRBJ2-4; d_call: TRBD2; cdr3_length: 15; cdr3_aa: CSARLSGGAYNIQYF; cdr3_nt: TGCAGTGCTAGATTGTCCGGGGGGGCGTATAACATTCAGTACTTC
clone_size: NA; v_call: TRBV4-1; j_call: TRBJ2-2; d_call: NA; cdr3_length: 15; cdr3_aa: CASSQDDRPTGELFF; cdr3_nt: TGCGCCAGCAGCCAAGACGACAGGCCCACCGGGGAGCTGTTTTTT
clone_size: few; v_call: TRBV20-1; j_call: TRBJ2-7; d_call: NA; cdr3_length: 15; cdr3_aa: CSAIVPGVRLYEQYF; cdr3_nt: TGCAGTGCTATTGTTCCAGGGGTTAGACTCTACGAGCAGTACTTC
clone_size: NA; v_call: TRBV6-2/TRBV6-3; j_call: TRBJ2-1; d_call: TRBD2; cdr3_length: 15; cdr3_aa: CASSYRTSGYDEQFF; cdr3_nt: TGTGCCAGCAGTTACCGGACTAGCGGGTACGATGAGCAGTTCTTC
clone_size: NA; v_call: TRBV19; j_call: TRBJ1-1; d_call: NA; cdr3_length: 15; cdr3_aa: CASSGGWGRYTEAFF; cdr3_nt: TGTGCCAGTAGTGGAGGTTGGGGTAGGTACACTGAAGCTTTCTTT
clone_size: many; v_call: TRBV18; j_call: TRBJ2-6; d_call: NA; cdr3_length: 17; cdr3_aa: CASSPPRGGGGANVLTF; cdr3_nt: TGTGCCAGCTCACCACCCCGGGGAGGAGGTGGGGCCAACGTCCTGACTTTC
clone_size: NA; v_call: TRBV7-3; j_call: TRBJ1-1; d_call: TRBD1; cdr3_length: 13; cdr3_aa: CASSADRETEAFF; cdr3_nt: TGTGCCAGCAGCGCAGACAGGGAAACTGAAGCTTTCTTT
clone_size: few; v_call: TRBV7-9; j_call: TRBJ2-1; d_call: TRBD2; cdr3_length: 14; cdr3_aa: CASSLAGATDEQFF; cdr3_nt: TGTGCCAGCAGCCTAGCGGGGGCCACGGATGAGCAGTTCTTC
clone_size: many; v_call: TRBV9; j_call: TRBJ2-1; d_call: NA; cdr3_length: 13; cdr3_aa: CASSVGDGNEQFF; cdr3_nt: TGTGCCAGCAGCGTAGGGGACGGCAATGAGCAGTTCTTC
clone_size: few; v_call: TRBV24-1; j_call: TRBJ2-1; d_call: NA; cdr3_length: 17; cdr3_aa: CATSEDTGRVSYNEQFF; cdr3_nt: TGTGCCACCAGTGAAGACACAGGGCGGGTGTCCTACAATGAGCAGTTCTTC
clone_size: NA; v_call: TRBV29-1; j_call: TRBJ2-1; d_call: NA; cdr3_length: 16; cdr3_aa: CSVELGSGPHGHEQFF; cdr3_nt: TGCAGCGTTGAACTGGGGTCAGGGCCTCACGGACATGAGCAGTTCTTC
clone_size: few; v_call: TRBV9; j_call: TRBJ2-3; d_call: NA; cdr3_length: 17; cdr3_aa: CASSGHRGASRGDTQYF; cdr3_nt: TGTGCCAGCAGCGGTCATCGGGGGGCCTCTAGGGGAGATACGCAGTATTTT
clone_size: many; v_call: TRBV20-1; j_call: TRBJ2-5; d_call: TRBD1; cdr3_length: 14; cdr3_aa: CSAGDRGLIETQYF; cdr3_nt: TGCAGTGCCGGTGACAGGGGGCTTATCGAGACCCAGTACTTC
clone_size: NA; v_call: TRBV19; j_call: TRBJ2-1; d_call: NA; cdr3_length: 17; cdr3_aa: CASSSPRAGTSYNEQFF; cdr3_nt: TGTGCCAGTAGCTCCCCCCGAGCAGGGACCTCCTACAATGAGCAGTTCTTC
clone_size: NA; v_call: TRBV29-1; j_call: TRBJ1-1; d_call: NA; cdr3_length: 14; cdr3_aa: CRVDPRGLNTEAFF; cdr3_nt: TGCAGGGTTGATCCTAGGGGCCTGAACACTGAAGCTTTCTTT
clone_size: few; v_call: TRBV6-6; j_call: TRBJ2-3; d_call: TRBD2; cdr3_length: 15; cdr3_aa: CASERTSGATDTQYF; cdr3_nt: TGTGCCAGCGAACGGACTAGCGGGGCCACAGATACGCAGTATTTT
clone_size: many; v_call: TRBV9; j_call: TRBJ2-6; d_call: TRBD2; cdr3_length: 18; cdr3_aa: CASSVGSGRAFGANVLTF; cdr3_nt: TGTGCCAGCAGCGTCGGTAGCGGGAGGGCCTTTGGGGCCAACGTCCTGACTTTC
clone_size: many; v_call: TRBV6-5; j_call: TRBJ2-2; d_call: NA; cdr3_length: 14; cdr3_aa: CASSSPQIGRELFF; cdr3_nt: TGTGCCAGCAGTTCCCCCCAGATAGGGAGGGAGCTGTTTTTT
clone_size: NA; v_call: TRBV23-1; j_call: TRBJ1-5; d_call: NA; cdr3_length: 16; cdr3_aa: CASSQSGIGSNQPQHF; cdr3_nt: TGCGCCAGCAGTCAATCTGGTATCGGAAGCAATCAGCCCCAGCATTTT
clone_size: few; v_call: TRBV24-1; j_call: TRBJ2-3; d_call: NA; cdr3_length: 16; cdr3_aa: CATSGSVVFGTDTQYF; cdr3_nt: TGTGCCACCAGTGGATCGGTGGTCTTTGGCACAGATACGCAGTATTTT